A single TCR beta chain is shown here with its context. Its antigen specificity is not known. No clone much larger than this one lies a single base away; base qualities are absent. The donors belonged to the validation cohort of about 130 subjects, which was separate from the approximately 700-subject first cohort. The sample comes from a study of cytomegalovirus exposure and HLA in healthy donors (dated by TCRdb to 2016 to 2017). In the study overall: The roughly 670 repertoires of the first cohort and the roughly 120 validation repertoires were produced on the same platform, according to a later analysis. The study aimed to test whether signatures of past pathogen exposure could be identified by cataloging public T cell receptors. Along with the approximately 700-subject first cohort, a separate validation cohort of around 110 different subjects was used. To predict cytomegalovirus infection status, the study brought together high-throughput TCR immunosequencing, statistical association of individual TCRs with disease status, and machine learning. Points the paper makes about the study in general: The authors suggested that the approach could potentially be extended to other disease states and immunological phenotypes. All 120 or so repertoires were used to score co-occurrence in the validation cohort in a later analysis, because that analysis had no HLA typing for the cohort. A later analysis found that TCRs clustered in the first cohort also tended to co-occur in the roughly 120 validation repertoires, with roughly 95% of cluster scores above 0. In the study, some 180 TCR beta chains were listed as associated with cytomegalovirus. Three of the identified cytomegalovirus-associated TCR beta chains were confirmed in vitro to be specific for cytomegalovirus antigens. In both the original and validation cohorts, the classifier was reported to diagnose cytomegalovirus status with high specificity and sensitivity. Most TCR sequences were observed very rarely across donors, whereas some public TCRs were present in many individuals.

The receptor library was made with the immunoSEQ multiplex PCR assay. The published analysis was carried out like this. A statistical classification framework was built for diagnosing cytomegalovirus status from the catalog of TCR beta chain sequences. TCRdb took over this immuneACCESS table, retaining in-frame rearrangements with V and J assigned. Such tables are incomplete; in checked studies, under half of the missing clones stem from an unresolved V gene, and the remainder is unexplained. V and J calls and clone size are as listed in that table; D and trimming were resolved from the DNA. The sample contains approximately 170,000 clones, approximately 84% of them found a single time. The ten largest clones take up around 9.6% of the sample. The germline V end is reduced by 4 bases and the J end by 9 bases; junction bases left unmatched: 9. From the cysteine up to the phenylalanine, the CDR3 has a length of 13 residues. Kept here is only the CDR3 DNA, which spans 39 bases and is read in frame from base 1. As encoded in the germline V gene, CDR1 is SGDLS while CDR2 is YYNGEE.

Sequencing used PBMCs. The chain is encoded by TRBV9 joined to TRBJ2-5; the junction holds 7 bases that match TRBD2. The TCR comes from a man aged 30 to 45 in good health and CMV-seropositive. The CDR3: CASSNSSGRAQYF. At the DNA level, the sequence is TGTGCCAGCAGCAATTCTAGCGGTCGGGCCCAGTACTTC. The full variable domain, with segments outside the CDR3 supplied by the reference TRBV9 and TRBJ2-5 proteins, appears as DSGVTQTPKHLITATGQRVTLRCSPRSGDLSVYWYQQSLDQGLQFLIQYYNGEERAKGNILERFSAQQFPDLHSELNLSSLELGDSALYFCASSNSSGRAQYFGPGTRLLVL.